The following is a T cell receptor (beta chain) sequence with its context. The data derive from a study of T cells after somatic rescue of genetic block. The CDR3 is made up of 15 amino acids. Germline V gene sequence: CDR1 SGDLS, CDR2 YYNGEE. Trimming took 0 bases from V and 3 from J, leaving 12 bases between them. Assay used: immunoSEQ multiplex PCR; TCRdb lists only in-frame clones, some missing. The sample holds tens of thousands of clones, approximately 90% seen once. The chain joins TRBV9 to TRBJ2-5, with D tentatively TRBD1 (5 bases). This sequence originates from a man between 35 and 55 years old. Material for sequencing was peripheral blood mononuclear cells (PBMCs). The CDR3 here is CASSVEGAGKETQYF. CDR3 nucleotides: TGTGCCAGCAGCGTAGAAGGGGCAGGTAAAGAGACCCAGTACTTC. Filled out from reference TRBV9 and TRBJ2-5, the complete variable domain reads DSGVTQTPKHLITATGQRVTLRCSPRSGDLSVYWYQQSLDQGLQFLIQYYNGEERAKGNILERFSAQQFPDLHSELNLSSLELGDSALYFCASSVEGAGKETQYFGPGTRLLVL.